This T cell receptor beta chain was identified during a study of cytomegalovirus exposure and HLA in healthy donors (TCRdb year 2017). As for the study more broadly: An earlier analysis of roughly 630 of the donors reported about 290 Gb of sequence data and 100 million to 140 million unique TCR beta sequences from 190 million or so T cells. In a later genetic analysis, genome-wide SNP genotypes for about 65% of the roughly 700 donors were used, and that subset was treated as a discovery cohort. Class I and class II HLA loci were covered by the typing at four-digit resolution. A later analysis re-examined previously published TCR beta repertoires from 600 to 700 donors and added high-resolution HLA genotyping to investigate patterns of TCR occurrence. In addition to the first cohort of 666 subjects, a separate validation cohort of 100 to 150 different subjects was used. Typing coverage varied by locus: roughly 620-640 donors for A, B, C, DRB1 and DQB1; roughly 520 for DQA1; about 600 for DPA1; around 490 for DPB1. Every repertoire in the discovery cohort had been generated on one and the same sequencing platform. Because of strong linkage in the cohort, roughly five DR-DQ haplotypes were treated as single units for association and clustering. The study used immunosequencing to profile the T cell repertoires of more than 650 subjects and linked those repertoires to cytomegalovirus serostatus. The study combined high-throughput TCR immunosequencing, statistical association of individual TCRs with disease status, and machine learning to predict cytomegalovirus infection status. The later analysis used no new phenotypic data to find candidate immune exposures, relying instead on TCR beta sequences and their occurrence across donors. An early release that covered fewer than 750 HLA-typed donors contained about 300 gigabases of sequencing data and tens of millions of unique TCR sequences. The study aimed to test whether cataloging public T cell receptors could reveal signatures of past pathogen exposure. Among the roughly 400 genotyped donors, approximately 81% belonged to the genetic ancestry cluster associated with self-reported Caucasian donors. Across some 400 genotyped donors of the cohort, an average of about 240,000 unique TCR beta nucleotide sequences per donor were sequenced, and 15% to 20% of those sequences were non-productive. Donor age, sex, ethnicity and CMV serostatus were compiled alongside the repertoire data. An earlier analysis of some 500 of the donors applied high-throughput TCR beta sequencing to assess whether each TCR beta V gene segment acted as functional or pseudogenic. The research as a whole found: Because HLA typing was missing for some donors at each locus, association tests included only the typed subset. Assigning TCR associations to individual alleles was difficult when HLA alleles, especially DR and DQ, strongly co-occurred. Specific HLA alleles were associated with over 15,000 TCR beta sequences at a false discovery rate of 0.05 in a later analysis. A later analysis reported that several top co-occurrence clusters appeared linked to parvovirus B19, influenza, CMV and Epstein-Barr virus. Fewer than 20 rarely observed V segments, including chromosome 9 orphons, were excluded from the earlier analysis of several hundred of the donors because counts were too low. A cluster of highly shared sequence variants was judged likely to represent a technical artifact of the sequencing pipeline. Cytomegalovirus status was reported to be diagnosed by the classifier with high specificity and sensitivity in both the original and validation cohorts. A few of the identified cytomegalovirus-associated TCR beta chains were confirmed in vitro to be specific for cytomegalovirus antigens. In a later analysis, most CMV-associated TCR beta chains were found to appear HLA-restricted, with HLA associations seemingly driven largely by CMV exposure. Correlated functional status among segregating V segments might reflect linkage disequilibrium, but an unknown experimental factor could not be ruled out. In a later analysis, HLA-associated TCR beta chains were found to be more clonally expanded and to have lower generation probabilities than equally common non-associated chains. Most TCR sequences were observed very rarely across donors, whereas some public TCRs were present in many individuals. Some IMGT-functional V segments, including TRBV6-2 and TRBV6-3, could not be told apart with the 87-base-pair reads, so those segments were excluded. In a later genetic analysis, a missense DCLRE1C variant was associated with V-gene and J-gene trimming of TCR beta chains, and the association was replicated in an independent cohort. In a later genetic analysis, fewer N-insertions in productive TCRs were reported among donors in an Asian-associated ancestry cluster than the roughly 700-donor mean. Broadly in line with IMGT annotations, most TCR beta V segments showed up in productive rearrangements about 87% or about 30% of the time in an earlier analysis of a few hundred of the donors. A further reported finding was that TCR beta sequences accurately predicted the HLA-A and HLA-B alleles for most subjects in the first cohort. For the cohort, immune exposure information was limited to CMV serostatus. In a later analysis, TCR association rates were found to vary across HLA loci, with the most associated TCRs seen for DRB1 alleles and the fewest for HLA-C alleles. Roughly uniform sequencing depth across donors was assumed in presence/absence analyses, although this assumption may not hold. It was suggested by the authors that the approach could potentially be generalized to other disease states and immunological phenotypes. This cohort had only TCR beta chains sequenced, and the lack of alpha or paired-chain data limited which features could be detected. The study gave a list of about 170 TCR beta chains associated with cytomegalovirus.

Library creation used the immunoSEQ multiplex PCR assay. The multiplex PCR relied on a mix of 60 forward primers for TCR Vbeta segments and 13 reverse primers for TCR Jbeta segments. A multiplex PCR assay on genomic DNA amplified the CDR3 region of rearranged TCR beta genes. On the Illumina HiSeq System, the amplified TCR beta libraries were sequenced as 87-base-pair reads. The study's processing was this. In a later analysis, about 80 million unique TCR beta chains were counted across the 650 to 750 repertoires, and roughly 10 million of these chains were shared by at least two donors. A nearest-neighbor algorithm error-corrected the raw reads and collapsed the reads into unique sequences, merging closely related sequences to remove PCR and sequencing errors. V, D and J gene segments were assigned by aligning CDR3 sequences to IMGT reference sequences. For a sequence to be retained, a match of at least six nucleotides to both a V gene segment and a J gene segment was required. Rearrangements were called productive when the CDR3 lacked stop codons and stayed in frame with V and J; all others were non-productive. CDR3 was defined according to IMGT convention as the region running from the second conserved V-encoded cysteine to the conserved J-encoded phenylalanine. The earlier analysis of fewer than 700 of the donors excluded sequences that lacked an unambiguous match to a single V gene segment. An earlier analysis of about 600 of the donors called V segments functional above 56.7% productive rearrangements and segregating when the between-donor standard deviation exceeded 5%. A statistical classification framework was built for diagnosing cytomegalovirus status from the catalog of TCR beta chain sequences. In a later analysis, V and J genes were assigned by comparing TCR nucleotide sequences against IMGT/GENE-DB human TR gene sequences. The TCRdist pipeline was used in a later analysis to assign CDR3 sequences and most-parsimonious VDJ recombination scenarios. A later analysis defined each TCR beta chain by its CDR3 amino acid sequence plus V-gene family, and excluded reads lacking a unique V-gene family. In a later analysis, 450 to 600 highly shared, low-generation-probability nucleotide sequences were removed to address suspected cross-contamination and a sequencing artifact. A later analysis calculated a clonal expansion index for each public chain from normalized within-repertoire ranks of inferred template counts. In a later analysis, generation probabilities were computed using a VDJ recombination model fitted to out-of-frame rearrangements, and the results were checked against IGoR. Hypergeometric tests were used in a later analysis to score TCR-TCR, TCR-HLA and TCR-CMV co-occurrence, with a repertoire-size bias correction applied to the TCR pairs. A later analysis estimated false discovery rates by permuting HLA or CMV assignments 20 times. In a later analysis, co-occurring TCRs were grouped using DBSCAN, with TCRdist sequence similarity added in when clustering inside HLA-allele-positive subsets. Repertoires with fewer than 30,000 or more than 120,000 public chains were left out of co-occurrence clustering, as were four to six repertoires with anomalous nucleotide sharing. TCRdb carries this immuneACCESS record with in-frame sequences only. Its versions omit some clonotypes, under half of them owing to an unresolved V gene in the studies checked, with the rest unexplained. Clonal size and the V and J genes are those of that table, whereas D and trimming came from the DNA. The sample table contains over 150,000 clones; only one count was recorded for 74% of them. The ten largest clones represent about 2% of the sample.

The CDR3 measures 14 amino acids from cysteine to phenylalanine. The sequence is cut down to CDR3 DNA, 42 bases in frame from base 1. CDR1 and CDR2, per the germline V gene, are MNHEY and SVGAGI. Trimming removed 8 bases from V and 1 base from J; the gene matches leave 7 bases unexplained. Comment on this clone: What this receptor recognizes is not known. No much larger clonotype is one base removed from it; base qualities were not supplied.

The cohort consisted of approximately 670 healthy bone marrow donors. At the time of sampling, all cohort members were nominally healthy, though unrecorded immune exposures were likely present. The donor tested CMV seronegative, placing the donor among the approximately 400 seronegative members of the cohort. A peripheral blood sample was provided by each donor, and peripheral blood mononuclear cells were used for TCR beta sequencing. The Qiagen DNeasy Blood Extraction Kit was used to extract genomic DNA from the blood cell samples. Material: PBMCs. The chain is assembled from TRBV6-5 and TRBJ2-7; 8 bases in the junction line up with TRBD2. This receptor was taken from a man aged 25 to 40 in good health and CMV-seronegative. The DNA sequence is given as TGTGCCAGCGGAGTGGGCGGGGGGTCCTACGAGCAGTACTTC. This yields the protein CASGVGGGSYEQYF.